Listed below are T cell receptor beta chains from one sample, sequenced in a study of cytomegalovirus exposure and HLA in healthy donors. Sequenced by immunoSEQ multiplex PCR; TCRdb stores in-frame clones only, minus some. The data show 150,000 to 200,000 clones, 75% to 80% seen once. Specimen: PBMCs. These receptors all stem from a woman aged 45-60 years in good health and CMV-seropositive. CDR3s include the opening cysteine and the closing phenylalanine or tryptophan. The D gene is left open where the match is weak. The listing skips clone size in some rows; elsewhere it reads once, few, many or a size class.

D | size | J | V | DNA | CDR3
TRBD2 | once | TRBJ2-1 | TRBV7-3 | TGTGCCAGCAGCTCGGGACTAGCGGGAGGGGTACATGAGCAGTTCTTC | CASSSGLAGGVHEQFF
- | - | TRBJ2-1 | TRBV2 | TGTGCCAGCAGGGGAGCCGGGCGAGCAGCCCCCGGTTCAAATGAGCAGTTCTTC | CASRGAGRAAPGSNEQFF
- | - | TRBJ1-1 | TRBV7-9 | TGTGCCAGCAGCTTTCACGTCGGGAGGGCTTTCTTT | CASSFHVGRAFF
TRBD1 | - | TRBJ2-5 | TRBV7-8 | TGTGCCAGCAGCTTAGTGGCAGGGGGCGTCGAGACCCAGTACTTC | CASSLVAGGVETQYF
TRBD1 | - | TRBJ1-4 | TRBV4-1 | TGCGCCAGCAGCCAGGGACAGGGGGCAACTAATGAAAAACTGTTTTTT | CASSQGQGATNEKLFF
- | - | TRBJ2-1 | TRBV4-2 | TGTGCCAGCACCTCGGAACAGACGGGAAAGGGTCGGAATGAGCAGTTCTTC | CASTSEQTGKGRNEQFF
TRBD1 | once | TRBJ1-2 | TRBV4-3 | TGCGCCAGCAGCCAGTTTCGGCCTCAGGGGGTTGGCTACACCTTC | CASSQFRPQGVGYTF
- | - | TRBJ1-6 | TRBV7-2 | TGTGCCAGCAGCCAAAGACGGAGCTCCTATAATTCACCCCTCCACTTT | CASSQRRSSYNSPLHF
TRBD1 | - | TRBJ1-2 | TRBV5-1 | TGCGCCAGCAGCTTGGCCGGACAGGACTATGGCTACACCTTC | CASSLAGQDYGYTF
- | - | TRBJ2-1 | TRBV7-9 | TGTGCCAGCAGCTACATGGCGGGTTCCTACAATGAGCAGTTCTTC | CASSYMAGSYNEQFF
TRBD2 | few | TRBJ2-5 | TRBV7-6 | TGTGCCAGCAGCTTACTCCTTGCTAGCGGGGCAGAGACCCAGTACTTC | CASSLLLASGAETQYF
TRBD1 | - | TRBJ1-5 | TRBV7-9 | TGTGCCAGCAGCGAGACAGGGGCGGGATTGCCCCAGCATTTT | CASSETGAGLPQHF
- | - | TRBJ1-4 | TRBV27 | TGTGCCAGCAGTTATGAAGGGGCGGGAGAAAAACTGTTTTTT | CASSYEGAGEKLFF
- | - | TRBJ2-5 | TRBV7-3 | TGTGCCAGCAGCCCAGACAGGTCGAGGGAGACCCAGTACTTC | CASSPDRSRETQYF
TRBD1 | - | TRBJ1-5 | TRBV7-2 | TGTGCCAGCAGCTCTGGACAGGTTGGCTCTCAGCCCCAGCATTTT | CASSSGQVGSQPQHF
- | - | TRBJ1-2 | TRBV28 | TGTGCCAGCAGTGGCCAGAACATCAAATCCTACACCTTC | CASSGQNIKSYTF
TRBD1 | - | TRBJ2-5 | TRBV28 | TGTGCCAGTAGCGGATGGACAGGGGAGGTTGGGTACCAAGAGACCCAGTACTTC | CASSGWTGEVGYQETQYF
- | - | TRBJ2-5 | TRBV9 | TGTGCCAGCAGCGTAGGACTAGAAGAGACCCAGTACTTC | CASSVGLEETQYF
- | - | TRBJ2-2 | TRBV4-1 | TGCGCCAGCAGCCTCCCGGGACACCAGACCGGGGAGCTGTTTTTT | CASSLPGHQTGELFF
- | once | TRBJ2-3 | TRBV9 | TGTGCCAGCAGCGACCAGGGCGCCACAGATACGCAGTATTTT | CASSDQGATDTQYF
- | - | TRBJ1-2 | TRBV6-1 | TGTGCCAGCAGTGCGGTTAACCAGGGTCCGGGCTACACCTTC | CASSAVNQGPGYTF
- | - | TRBJ2-1 | TRBV13 | TGTGCCAGCAGCTTAGGGTATCTTGGCGGGAGAGGGGGTGAGCAGTTCTTC | CASSLGYLGGRGGEQFF
- | - | TRBJ2-2 | TRBV25-1 | TGTGCCAGCTCCTGGGGCGGCGGGGAGCTGTTTTTT | CASSWGGGELFF
TRBD1 | - | TRBJ1-2 | TRBV23-1 | TGCGCCAGCAGTCAATGGGGACAGTTAAGGATAGCTAACTATGGCTACACCTTC | CASSQWGQLRIANYGYTF
TRBD1 | once | TRBJ2-2 | TRBV28 | TGTGCCAGCAGGAAGGGGACAGGGAACACCGGGGAGCTGTTTTTT | CASRKGTGNTGELFF